The clone carrying this T cell receptor (beta chain) was found many times. What it recognizes is unknown. The data are from a study of T cells in Graves' hyperthyroidism and ophthalmopathy. The V and J ends lost 4 bases and 3 bases respectively, with 16 bases between them. The V gene's germline CDR1 is MNHEY and CDR2 SMNVEV (reference sequence). The CDR3 loop spans 15 amino acids. RNA transcripts served as the template for amplifying TCR beta CDR3 regions. A set of HTBI primers served as the primers for a first-round RT-PCR of the TCR CDR3. TCRdb re-called the multiplex PCR reads with MiXCR, one entry per CDR3 protein. The sample holds under 350,000 distinct CDR3 sequences, 15% to 20% seen once. Points from the study as a whole: Most thyroid clonotypes expanded above 0.001 were also detected in blood. In the analysis, a 13 V-J model separated ophthalmopathy from stable hyperthyroidism.

Individuals with ophthalmopathy presented a Clinical Activity Score of at least 3, a NOSPECS grade of at least 4 and a duration under 3 months. Together with thyroid ultrasound, orbital computed tomography, serum thyroxine and TRAb, clinical symptoms were used for diagnoses. The chain employs TRBV27 and TRBJ2-7; D may correspond to TRBD1 or TRBD2 (5 bases each). Input material: blood. The TCR originated in a woman aged 60-75 years with Graves' ophthalmopathy. CDR3 nucleotides: TGTGCCAGCAGTTGGGACGGTGGGTACCTCTACGAGCAGTACTTC. Residues: CASSWDGGYLYEQYF.